The 25 T cell receptor beta chains listed next were all sequenced from one sample in a study of beta chain features in type 1 diabetes. Findings and caveats of the study: People with Type 1 diabetes carried modestly yet significantly shorter TCRB CDR3s in all four CD4+ subsets.

These TCRs are of unknown antigen specificity. Expressed TCRB transcripts were sequenced, since all the RNA that had been isolated was reverse transcribed. Sequencing used immunoSEQ multiplex PCR; TCRdb keeps in-frame clones, though not all of them. The data contain a few hundred thousand clones, roughly 25% of them seen just once; the ten biggest clones take up about 0.012%. The sample taken for sequencing was naive CD4+ T cells from blood. These TCRs come from a woman between 25 and 40 years old with type 1 diabetes.

This clone was observed a few times. J is TRBJ2-6 and V is TRBV18, with unresolved D. With 4 bases removed from V and 2 bases from J, the gap between germline ends came to 12 bases. Germline V gene sequence: CDR1 KGHSH, CDR2 LQKENI. CDR3 length equals 16 residues. CDR3 nucleotides: TGTGCCAGCTCACGGTTCCAGGATCCTGGGGCCAACGTCCTGACTTTC. This encodes CASSRFQDPGANVLTF.

The sample holds a few counts of this clone. J is TRBJ1-1 and V is TRBV18; the match to TRBD1 covers 9 bases. Germline CDR1 reads KGHSH; CDR2 reads LQKENI. There are 15 residues in the CDR3. Trimming took 4 bases from V and 4 from J; bases not matched to a gene: 7. The CDR3 loop reads CASSLRDRASTEAFF. The CDR3 DNA reads TGTGCCAGCTCACTCCGGGACAGGGCTAGCACTGAAGCTTTCTTT.

This clone has only a few counts. V gene TRBV14 combines with J gene TRBJ2-1, with a tentative D call TRBD2 (6 bases). Germline CDR1 reads SGHDN; CDR2 reads FVKESK. Trimming took off 3 bases at V and 9 bases at J, with 9 bases between the two ends. The CDR3 runs to 12 residues. The CDR3 nucleotides read TGTGCCAGCAGCCAGGACTACTTTGAGCAGTTCTTC. Translating it yields CASSQDYFEQFF.

V is TRBV9 and J is TRBJ2-3; D gene ambiguous. This CDR3 is built from 14 residues. Trimming took off 4 bases at V and 1 base at J, with 10 bases between the two ends. Germline V CDR1 and CDR2: SGDLS, YYNGEE. CDR3 sequence: CASSPKYGTDTQYF. CDR3 in DNA: TGTGCCAGCAGCCCTAAGTATGGCACAGATACGCAGTATTTT.

The J gene is TRBJ1-2, the V gene TRBV28; weak D call: TRBD1 (5 bases). Germline lookup yields CDR1 MDHEN and CDR2 SYDVKM. The CDR3 consists of 13 residues. Trimming pared 3 bases from V and 2 bases from J, leaving 7 bases between. Here the CDR3 reads CASSFRGNYGYTF. In nucleotides, the CDR3 is TGTGCCAGCAGTTTTCGGGGGAACTATGGCTACACCTTC.

This clone occurred a few times. The chain has TRBV13 and TRBJ2-4; 8 bases line up with TRBD1. CDR3 length: 15 residues. V lost 3 bases, J lost 7 bases, and 8 bases stayed unmatched. CDR1 is PRHDT and CDR2 is FYEKMQ in the germline V gene (reference sequence). CDR3 bases: TGTGCCAGCAGCTTCACATCCGACAGGGGTAACATTCAGTACTTC. It is translated as CASSFTSDRGNIQYF.

The V call is TRBV18, the J call TRBJ2-3, with D possibly matching TRBD2 (6 bases). CDR1 and CDR2 (germline): KGHSH, LQKENI. The CDR3 spans 17 residues. The V end was cut by 0 bases, the J end by 0 bases, with 13 bases between. DNA of the CDR3: TGTGCCAGCTCACCACCAGGTTCGGGGACTAGCACAGATACGCAGTATTTT. Its translation is CASSPPGSGTSTDTQYF.

CDR3 DNA sequence: TGTGCCAGCTCAAACAGGGGTGAAGGCTACACCTTC. Its translation is CASSNRGEGYTF. V gene TRBV18 combines with J gene TRBJ1-2, with 7 bases fitting TRBD1. The junction had 5 bases not matched to a gene; V was cut back by 5 bases and J by 8 bases. The CDR3 spans 12 residues. Germline V lookup: CDR1 KGHSH, CDR2 LQKENI.

The rearrangement uses TRBV30 and TRBJ1-2, with 7 nucleotides matching TRBD1. CDR1 and CDR2 (germline): GTSNPN, SVGIG (reference sequence). CDR3 size: 13 residues. Losses at the gene ends were 3 bases for V and 5 bases for J; bases not matched to a gene: 6. Written as DNA, the CDR3 is TGTGCCTGGAGCGGACAGGAGATATATGGCTACACCTTC. Encoded protein: CAWSGQEIYGYTF.

This clone was counted between two and nine times. The chain employs TRBV25-1 and TRBJ2-7; 7 nucleotides align to TRBD2. V trimming: 9 bases; J trimming: 0 bases; junction bases outside the gene matches: 8. CDR1 MGHDK and CDR2 SYGVNS come from the germline V gene. This CDR3 comprises 14 residues. The chain's CDR3 is CASARGSNSYEQYF. CDR3 coding DNA: TGTGCCAGTGCGCGGGGGAGCAACTCCTACGAGCAGTACTTC.

J is TRBJ1-2 and V is TRBV14; 8 positions match TRBD1. The CDR3 runs to 16 residues. Germline loops: CDR1 SGHDN, CDR2 FVKESK. After removal of 2 bases from V and 2 bases from J, the junction contained 7 bases not matched to a gene. CDR3 sequence: CASSQFGRGRNYGYTF. DNA for the CDR3: TGTGCCAGCAGCCAATTTGGCAGGGGGCGAAACTATGGCTACACCTTC.

This chain joins TRBV9 and TRBJ2-5; possibly TRBD2 for D (5 bases). The V gene lost 3 bases and the J gene lost 0 bases, with 12 bases spanning the gap. Looked up from germline, CDR1 is SGDLS and CDR2 is YYNGEE. The CDR3 consists of 15 residues. DNA for the CDR3: TGTGCCAGCAGCGCAAGCGGTACTAACCAAGAGACCCAGTACTTC. Translation gives CASSASGTNQETQYF.

Here the CDR3 DNA reads TGTGCCTGGAGTGTACTTGGGCCCTATGGCTACACCTTC. Amino acids: CAWSVLGPYGYTF. This rearrangement joins TRBV30 to TRBJ1-2, with D unresolved. V gave up 0 bases and J gave up 4 bases, with 9 bases separating them. The CDR3 is 13 residues long. Germline CDR1 GTSNPN, CDR2 SVGIG (reference sequence).

The chain uses TRBV30 and TRBJ2-5; no definite D call. The CDR3 consists of 13 residues. Germline lookup yields CDR1 GTSNPN and CDR2 SVGIG (reference sequence). V was cut by 0 bases and J by 8 bases, with 13 bases left in between. This chain's CDR3 is CAWSVRSRGTQYF. The CDR3 nucleotides are TGTGCCTGGAGTGTACGGTCTCGTGGTACCCAGTACTTC.

The rearrangement uses TRBV2 and TRBJ2-5; D perhaps matches TRBD2 (5 bases). The V gene lost 11 bases and the J gene lost 1 base, with 14 bases spanning the gap. The CDR3 consists of 13 residues. Germline V gene sequence: CDR1 SNHLY, CDR2 FYNNEI. The CDR3 loop reads CAGAGGSQETQYF. The CDR3 bases are TGTGCCGGCGCGGGTGGGAGCCAAGAGACCCAGTACTTC. The complete variable domain, with remaining parts taken from reference TRBV2 and TRBJ2-5, reads EPEVTQTPSHQVTQMGQEVILRCVPISNHLYFYWYRQILGQKVEFLVSFYNNEISEKSEIFDDQFSVERPDGSNFTLKIRSTKLEDSAMYFCAGAGGSQETQYFGPGTRLLVL.

This clone showed up just a few times. V usage is TRBV14 and J usage is TRBJ1-2; D may be TRBD1 (6 bases). V gave up 0 bases and J gave up 4 bases, with 12 bases separating them. Germline CDR1 reads SGHDN; CDR2 reads FVKESK. This CDR3 has 15 amino acids. CDR3 sequence reads: CASSQDSLDSYGYTF. CDR3 nucleotides: TGTGCCAGCAGCCAAGATTCATTGGACAGCTATGGCTACACCTTC.

This clone turned up a few times. This chain connects TRBV29-1 to TRBJ2-4, with TRBD2 identical over 7 bases. Germline CDR1 is SQVTM and CDR2 is ANQGSEA. The CDR3 is 17 amino acids. V shed 4 bases and J 0 bases; nucleotides not matched to a gene: 12. CDR3 sequence (DNA): TGCAGCGTTGCTCCTGGGGGGGGGAATCTAGCCAAAAACATTCAGTACTTC. Translation gives CSVAPGGGNLAKNIQYF.

This clone was counted only a few times. The gene calls are TRBV18 and TRBJ2-5; D ambiguous. From germline, CDR1 is KGHSH and CDR2 LQKENI. This CDR3 contains 12 residues. Trimming took 3 bases from V and 5 from J, leaving 7 bases between them. The CDR3 spells CASSPQVETQYF. The CDR3 DNA reads TGTGCCAGCTCACCCCAGGTGGAGACCCAGTACTTC. Drawing the rest from reference TRBV18 and TRBJ2-5, the complete variable domain is NAGVMQNPRHLVRRRGQEARLRCSPMKGHSHVYWYRQLPEEGLKFMVYLQKENIIDESGMPKERFSAEFPKEGPSILRIQQVVRGDSAAYFCASSPQVETQYFGPGTRLLVL.

This clone has a handful of counts. The chain employs TRBV18 and TRBJ1-5; a weak D match, TRBD1 (6 bases). The CDR3 is 14 residues long. V was cut by 3 bases and J by 1 base, with 7 bases left in between. The germline CDR1 and CDR2 sequences are KGHSH and LQKENI. The CDR3 is CASSPQGSNQPQHF. In nucleotides, the CDR3 is TGTGCCAGCTCACCGCAGGGGAGCAATCAGCCCCAGCATTTT.

J is TRBJ2-7 and V is TRBV6-6; a weak D match, TRBD1 (6 bases). Trimming stripped 2 bases from V and 3 bases from J, with 17 bases between. Germline CDR1 MNHNY, CDR2 SVGAGI (reference sequence). The CDR3 is made up of 16 amino acids. CDR3 loop: CASSYTGQTVYYEQYF. CDR3 bases: TGTGCCAGCAGTTACACCGGACAGACCGTCTACTACGAGCAGTACTTC.

This clone was picked up a small number of times. V gene TRBV18 combines with J gene TRBJ2-6; TRBD2 might be the D (5 bases). Trimming removed 4 bases at V and 2 bases at J, with 6 bases between. CDR1 and CDR2 (germline): KGHSH, LQKENI. This CDR3 contains 14 residues. CDR3 sequence reads: CASSRETGANVLTF. The DNA of the CDR3 is TGTGCCAGCTCACGGGAGACTGGGGCCAACGTCCTGACTTTC.

V usage is TRBV6-5 and J usage is TRBJ2-3; no reliable D call. CDR1 is MNHEY and CDR2 is SVGAGI in the germline V gene. Trimming stripped 0 bases from V and 1 base from J, with 11 bases between. CDR3 length: 16 amino acids. CDR3 in DNA: TGTGCCAGCAGTTACTCGACCGGGTCGGGCACAGATACGCAGTATTTT. This gives the protein CASSYSTGSGTDTQYF.

The genes are TRBV20-1 and TRBJ1-1; the match to TRBD1 covers 7 bases. Germline V CDR1 and CDR2: DFQATT, SNEGSKA (reference sequence). The V segment lost 6 bases and the J segment 7 bases; nucleotides outside the gene matches: 5. CDR3 length: 11 residues. Here the CDR3 DNA reads TGCAGTGCGGCCAGGGGGAGTGAAGCTTTCTTT. Translating gives CSAARGSEAFF.

A few counts support this clone. The genes are TRBV2 and TRBJ1-5; 8 bases line up with TRBD1. V lost 8 bases and J lost 0; bases outside the gene matches: 3. CDR3 size: 14 residues. Germline V gene lookup returns CDR1 SNHLY and CDR2 FYNNEI. CDR3 DNA: TGTGCCAGCTGGACAGGGACTAGCAATCAGCCCCAGCATTTT. As protein: CASWTGTSNQPQHF.

This chain joins TRBV7-2 and TRBJ2-1; D is ambiguous. V lost 6 bases and J 3 bases, leaving 15 bases between the germline ends. Germline CDR1 SGHTA, CDR2 FQGNSA. This CDR3 region has 15 residues. The CDR3 nucleotides are TGTGCCAGCAGATTCGACTCCGCCAACTACAATGAGCAGTTCTTC. Its translation is CASRFDSANYNEQFF.